Below are 8 T cell receptor beta chains sequenced from a single sample in a study of blood T cell repertoires in COVID-19. The repertoire was sequenced with immunoSEQ multiplex PCR; TCRdb's copy has only in-frame clones and lacks some. Among roughly 240,000 clones, 80% to 90% were seen once, and the ten largest hold 2.5% to 3%. Source material: PBMCs or T cells enriched from blood (not recorded which). All receptors derive from a woman aged 25 to 39 with acute COVID-19.

This chain links TRBV10-3 with TRBJ2-2; D may be TRBD1 (5 bases). CDR1 is ENHRY, CDR2 SYGVKD, per germline. The CDR3 length is 13 residues. The V gene lost 7 bases and the J gene lost 2 bases, with 8 bases spanning the gap. The CDR3 here is CAIKDTNTGELFF. CDR3 in DNA: TGTGCCATCAAGGACACCAACACCGGGGAGCTGTTTTTT.

This clone was detected a few times. This chain links TRBV4-2 with TRBJ1-2; perhaps TRBD1 as D (5 bases). Germline loops: CDR1 LGHNA, CDR2 YNFKEQ. There are 14 residues in the CDR3. Trimming shortened V by 0 bases and J by 6 bases, and 11 bases separated the two germline ends. CDR3: CASSQDVAGDGYTF. CDR3 nucleotides: TGTGCCAGCAGCCAAGATGTGGCGGGGGATGGCTACACCTTC.

There are a few counts of this clone. This sequence joins TRBV27 and TRBJ1-5; 7 bases match TRBD1. The CDR3 totals 13 residues. With V trimmed by 3 bases and J by 7 bases, 3 bases remained unmatched. Germline V gives CDR1 MNHEY, CDR2 SMNVEV (reference sequence). CDR3 sequence: CASSFSGGQPQHF. CDR3 bases: TGTGCCAGCAGTTTCTCAGGGGGGCAGCCCCAGCATTTT.

This chain joins TRBV29-1 and TRBJ1-2; D is unresolved. CDR3 length: 13 amino acids. V was clipped by 4 bases and J by 1 base, with 10 bases between them. Per the germline V gene, CDR1 is SQVTM and CDR2 is ANQGSEA. CDR3 region: CSVVLAVNYGYTF. The CDR3 nucleotides read TGCAGCGTTGTGTTGGCGGTTAACTATGGCTACACCTTC.

J is TRBJ2-5 and V is TRBV5-1; 9 bases agree with TRBD1. The V gene's germline CDR1 is SGHRS and CDR2 YFSETQ. CDR3 length: 19 residues. With V trimmed by 0 bases and J by 3 bases, 15 bases remained unmatched. DNA for the CDR3: TGCGCCAGCAGCTTGGGCTACTCCGGGACAGGGAGGGGGAAAGAGACCCAGTACTTC. Translating it yields CASSLGYSGTGRGKETQYF.

The chain is built from TRBV10-1 and TRBJ2-3; TRBD2 agrees at 9 bases. This CDR3 has 15 amino acids. The V gene's germline CDR1 is WNHNN and CDR2 SYGVQD (reference sequence). The trim removed 5 bases at V and 2 bases at J, leaving 5 bases unmatched. The CDR3 reads CASSRLAELTDTQYF. The DNA for the CDR3 is TGCGCCAGCAGTCGACTAGCGGAGCTCACAGATACGCAGTATTTT.

This clone was counted a few times. The chain employs TRBV19 and TRBJ1-1, with D tentatively TRBD1 (5 bases). Germline assignment: CDR1 LNHDA and CDR2 SQIVND (reference sequence). The CDR3 covers 12 residues. V was shortened by 7 bases and J by 8 bases, with 14 bases between the two germline ends. The CDR3, as DNA: TGTGCCAGTACCGTTACAGGTACAGAAGCTTTCTTT. This gives the protein CASTVTGTEAFF.

The rearrangement links TRBV3-1 (or the pseudogene TRBV3-2) to TRBJ2-5, with 9 bases identical to TRBD2. CDR3 length equals 12 residues. Germline assignment: CDR1 LGHDT and CDR2 YNNKEL (reference sequence). Losses at the gene ends were 1 base for V and 13 bases for J; bases not matched to a gene: 4. DNA of the CDR3: TGTGCCAGCAGCCAAGGGCTAGCGGGGCTGTACTTC. This gives the protein CASSQGLAGLYF.